This T cell receptor (beta chain) was sequenced in a study of shared clonotypes between healthy human individuals. Study background: In total, the donors were a couple of women and three men aged 18 to 49. General observations from the study: On the whole, naive subsets had larger estimated richness than memory subsets had.

This clone has more than one count but fewer than ten. Its target is unknown. The same CDR3 also results from other DNA sequences found in this sample. Germline values: CDR1 SGHRS, CDR2 YFSETQ. CDR3 length: 13 amino acids. V lost 4 bases and J 4 bases, leaving 11 bases between the germline ends. In the authors' workflow: ImmunoSEQ yielded junction-only sequences lacking quality scores, so filtering differed. Here immunoSEQ multiplex PCR was the method, and the copy in TCRdb shows in-frame clones only, minus some. That table gives V, J and clone size, and the DNA gave D and trimming. The sample includes under 1,100,000 clones, under 80% of them seen just once.

The chain links TRBV5-1 to TRBJ1-2, with D perhaps matching TRBD1 (6 bases). This sequence was found in a man aged 18 to 29 in good health. The sample taken for sequencing was memory CD4+ T cells sorted from blood. The subset: CD45RA-negative fraction. The CDR3 loop reads CASSLTGSYGYTF. In nucleotides, the CDR3 is TGCGCCAGCAGCCTAACAGGGTCCTATGGCTACACCTTC.